Sequencing of this TCR beta chain was carried out in a study of CD8 T cells in Susac syndrome (dated by TCRdb to the late 2010s). The study in broad terms: Of the Susac syndrome patients who were sequenced, six had clinically active disease and roughly eight were in clinical remission. At blood withdrawal, Susac syndrome patients were either therapy-naive, taking corticosteroids (in some cases with IVIg as well), or taking IVIg alone. Repertoire sequencing was used to test whether CD8+ T cell activation and differentiation in Susac syndrome was antigen driven. CD8+ T cell repertoire clonality was compared between 11 to 12 healthy donors, approximately 14 Susac syndrome patients and around 15 multiple sclerosis patients.

As regards this clonotype: This clone's antigen is unknown. No much larger clonotype is one base removed from it; base qualities were not supplied.

Points the paper makes about the study in general: The number of individuals in the TCR sequencing and HLA analysis was recognized as being relatively small. In the total CD8+ and CD8+ TEMRA repertoires, more than 15 and five Susac-specific public clones, respectively, were identified. Clonal expansion was seen in Susac syndrome CD8+ repertoires, peaking in CD8+ TEMRA cells and being greater in clinically active patients than in remitting ones.

V lost 5 bases and J lost 3 bases, and the count of bases not matched to a germline gene is 5. From the germline V gene, CDR1 is SGHRS and CDR2 is YFSETQ. The CDR3 measures 13 amino acids from cysteine to phenylalanine. Just CDR3 DNA is preserved here, 39 bases in frame from base 1. Peripheral blood CD8+ and CD4+ T cells from healthy donors, Susac syndrome patients and multiple sclerosis patients were profiled by high-throughput TCR beta sequencing. The Susac syndrome patients fulfilled recently defined diagnostic criteria for either definite or probable disease. Bulk CD8+ and CD4+ T cells were purified magnetically by negative isolation, whereas CD8+ TEMRA cells were enriched by FACS. Blood was collected in EDTA tubes and processed within 24 hours, with PBMCs isolated through density gradient centrifugation. PBMCs intended for TCR sequencing were frozen in liquid nitrogen and were later thawed in a 37 degrees C water bath. The sorted or isolated CD4+, CD8+ and CD8+ TEMRA cells reached a purity of at least 90%.

RNA was extracted using the RNeasy kit, and about 0.5 to 1 ug of the RNA was reverse transcribed with random hexamers. The immunoSEQ multiplex PCR assay, which covers 54 Vbeta and 13 Jbeta segments, was used to amplify TCR beta CDR3 regions. To correct PCR amplification bias, a synthetic template baseline was used for both primer optimization and computational correction. Per the authors' processing: Only productive sequences were kept, with reads annotated to V, D and J genes according to IMGT and analyzed in immunoSEQ Analyzer. Clonality was calculated as one minus the Shannon entropy normalized by log2 of the number of productive unique sequences. For each patient and control, public and private clones were evaluated among the 100 most prevalent clones. Susac-specific clones were defined as absent from healthy and MS cohorts, about 1,100 published viral clones and other ImmuneACCESS disease sequences. TCRdb passed the public sequencing reads through fastp at Q25 and MiXCR, retaining productive beta sequences. Records with the same CDR3 protein are collapsed into one entry carrying the most frequent genes and DNA. TCRdb's processing, not the authors', yielded these V and J calls. Across this sample there are 75,000 to 95,000 distinct CDR3 sequences, with approximately 95% seen only once. 0.46% of the sample is taken by the ten largest.

This clonotype was sampled from a human donor with Susac syndrome. The V and J genes are TRBV5-1 and TRBJ2-7; 7 central bases correspond to TRBD2. The sample comprised CD8+ T cells from PBMCs. The sequenced DNA: TGCGCCAGCAGGGCCGCTAGCGGCTACGAGCAGTACTTC. Its amino acids are CASRAASGYEQYF.